This T cell receptor (beta chain) was profiled in a study of blood T cell repertoires in COVID-19. Overall study context: Sources were T cells, B-cell-depleted T cells, or PBMCs; the material itself was cDNA or gDNA.

In the original processing: Researchers report that nucleated cell counts were estimated from reference gene primer amplification. Repertoires were generated with immunoSEQ multiplex PCR, while TCRdb's copy carries only in-frame clones and drops some. Clone size and the V and J calls come from that table; the DNA yielded D and trimming. The data contain some 250,000 clones, over 70% of them singletons. The germline V and J ends were trimmed by 2 bases and 0 bases, with 8 bases remaining between them. Germline V gene sequence: CDR1 SEHNR, CDR2 FQNEAQ (reference sequence). The length of the CDR3 is 14 residues.

The source material was peripheral blood. J is TRBJ2-7 and V is TRBV7-9; the D is unclear. The receptor comes from a man older than 75 with acute or convalescent COVID-19. The CDR3 loop reads CASSLPPGSYEQYF. The CDR3 DNA reads TGTGCCAGCAGCTTACCCCCAGGCTCCTACGAGCAGTACTTC.